This TCR beta chain emerged from a study of identical twins. The study, taken as a whole, reports: Insertions were reduced in abundant cord blood beta clonotypes but not in memory repertoires.

TCRdb re-analysed the 5' RACE reads in MiXCR, keeping a single row per CDR3 protein. Of about 890,000 distinct CDR3 sequences listed, 12% are singletons. CDR3 length equals 12 residues. Trimming removed 3 bases at V and 7 bases at J, with 10 bases between. This clonotype was recorded a few times. Its specificity is not known. The same data also went into a second study, on yellow fever vaccine responses in identical twins.

The chain is built from TRBV12-3 or TRBV12-4 and TRBJ2-7, with a possible D match to TRBD2 (6 bases). The sequence was obtained from a woman between 18 and 29 years old in good health. Sample: PBMCs. The CDR3 region has the DNA TGTGCCAGCAGTTTTGGGGGGAGGGAGCAGTACTTC. As protein: CASSFGGREQYF.